A single T cell receptor (beta chain) is shown here with its context. CDR1 and CDR2 (germline): GTSNPN, SVGIG (reference sequence). Trimming stripped 0 bases from V and 1 base from J, with 12 bases between. This CDR3 region has 15 residues. The data were obtained in a study of blood T cell repertoires in COVID-19. For the study at large: Specimens from acute and convalescent COVID-19 originated in the United States, Italy and Spain. The cDNA or gDNA used as material had been derived from T cells, B-cell-depleted T cells, or PBMCs.

Authors' data handling: Amplifying reference gene primers gave estimates of nucleated cell counts. Clones were sequenced by immunoSEQ multiplex PCR, and TCRdb holds only the in-frame ones, with some missing. The V and J calls and clone size come from that table; D and trimming were worked out from the DNA. The data contain approximately 83,000 clones, about 82% of them seen just once; the ten biggest clones take up around 3.7%. The chain links TRBV30 to TRBJ1-1; no reliable D call. Sequenced input: peripheral blood. The TCR was taken from a man aged 45-60 years with acute or convalescent COVID-19. CDR3 in amino acids: CAWSVPGSGNTEAFF. The CDR3 coding sequence is TGTGCCTGGAGTGTACCCGGCAGCGGGAACACTGAAGCTTTCTTT.